A single sample is the source of the 4 T cell receptor beta chains below, sequenced in a study of beta chain features in type 1 diabetes. All of the isolated RNA was reverse transcribed, so expressed TCRB transcripts were sequenced. Assay: immunoSEQ multiplex PCR; the TCRdb copy retains only in-frame clones and omits some. The sample has nearly 250,000 clones, less than 15% seen once; the top ten hold around 0.025%. Sequenced material: naive CD4+ T cells from blood. Receptor source: a woman between 40 and 50 years old in good health.

This chain connects TRBV18 to TRBJ2-5, with D tentatively TRBD2 (7 bases). CDR1 and CDR2 (germline): KGHSH, LQKENI. The CDR3 sequence is 14 residues long. Trimming removed 1 base from V and 5 bases from J, with 11 bases in between. CDR3 in amino acids: CASSPRGGAETQYF. CDR3 in DNA: TGTGCCAGCTCACCACGCGGGGGCGCGGAGACCCAGTACTTC.

About this clone itself: At one end the junction does not follow the germline gene, possibly because of a read error. This rearrangement joins TRBV7-2 to TRBJ2-3, with TRBD2 matching 12 bases. Germline V gene lookup returns CDR1 SGHTA and CDR2 FQGNSA. The CDR3 extends over 15 amino acids. The CDR3 sequence is CASSLAGGSTDTQYF. In nucleotides, the CDR3 is TGTGCCAGCAGCCTAGCGGGAGGGAGCACAGATACGCAGTATTTT.

This chain links TRBV7-9 with TRBJ2-7, with a weak D call TRBD2 (6 bases). There are 14 residues in the CDR3. Germline V gene sequence: CDR1 SEHNR, CDR2 FQNEAQ (reference sequence). The germline V and J ends were trimmed by 0 bases and 6 bases, with 12 bases remaining between them. The CDR3 nucleotides read TGTGCCAGCAGCTTAGCGGAGACTAGTAGCGAGCAGTACTTC. Its protein is CASSLAETSSEQYF.

Only a few counts were recorded for this clone. V and J are TRBV27 and TRBJ2-5; 8 bases are a match to TRBD2. V gave up 0 bases and J gave up 5 bases; unmatched junction bases: 11. The CDR3 is made up of 17 amino acids. Per germline, CDR1 MNHEY and CDR2 SMNVEV (reference sequence). In DNA form, the CDR3 reads TGTGCCAGCAGTTTATCATCGGGGGGGCCCGTTCGGGAGACCCAGTACTTC. This gives the protein CASSLSSGGPVRETQYF.